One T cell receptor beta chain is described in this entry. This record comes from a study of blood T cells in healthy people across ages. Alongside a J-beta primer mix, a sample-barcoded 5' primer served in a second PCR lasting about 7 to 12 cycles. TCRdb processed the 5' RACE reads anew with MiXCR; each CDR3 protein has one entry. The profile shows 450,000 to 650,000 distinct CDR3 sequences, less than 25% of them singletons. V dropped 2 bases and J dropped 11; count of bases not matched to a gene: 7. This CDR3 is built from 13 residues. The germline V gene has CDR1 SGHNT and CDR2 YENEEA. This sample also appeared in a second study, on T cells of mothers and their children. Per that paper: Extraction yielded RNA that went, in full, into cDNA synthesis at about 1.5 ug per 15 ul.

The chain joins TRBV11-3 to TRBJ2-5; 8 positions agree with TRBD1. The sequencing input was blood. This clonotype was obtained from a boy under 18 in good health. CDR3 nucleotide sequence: TGTGCCAGCAGCTTAACAGGGGGTGGAGAGCAGTACTTC. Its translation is CASSLTGGGEQYF.